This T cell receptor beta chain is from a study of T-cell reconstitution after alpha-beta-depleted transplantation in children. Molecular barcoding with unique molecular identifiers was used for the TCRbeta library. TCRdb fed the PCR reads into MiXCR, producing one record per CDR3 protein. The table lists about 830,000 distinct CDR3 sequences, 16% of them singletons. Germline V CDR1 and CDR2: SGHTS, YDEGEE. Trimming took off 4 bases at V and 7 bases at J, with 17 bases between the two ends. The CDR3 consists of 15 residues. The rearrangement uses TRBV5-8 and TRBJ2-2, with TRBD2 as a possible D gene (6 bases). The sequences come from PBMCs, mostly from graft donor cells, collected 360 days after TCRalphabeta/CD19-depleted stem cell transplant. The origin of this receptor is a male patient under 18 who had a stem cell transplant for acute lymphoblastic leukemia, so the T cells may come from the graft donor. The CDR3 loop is CASSRFLLGGGELFF. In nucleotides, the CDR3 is TGTGCCAGCAGCCGCTTCCTCCTCGGGGGCGGGGAGCTGTTTTTT.